This paragraph covers one T cell receptor beta chain sequence. This may stem from a read error, because a much larger clone lies one nucleotide away. These data come from a study of T cell changes during pregnancy in multiple sclerosis. Assay used: immunoSEQ multiplex PCR; TCRdb lists only in-frame clones, some missing. This sample yields 50,000 to 60,000 clones, of which about 91% are seen a single time; 1.8% belongs to the top ten. The V end lost 1 base, the J end lost 0 bases, and 4 bases lay between the germline ends. Germline V CDR1 and CDR2: SGHTA, FQGNSA. The CDR3 runs to 14 residues. The sample here was peripheral blood, taken after pregnancy. This sequence originates from a female donor with multiple sclerosis, enrolled in a pregnancy study. The chain uses TRBV7-2 and TRBJ2-1; D gene unclear. The CDR3 nucleotides are TGTGCCAGCAGCTTAGACAGCTCCTACAATGAGCAGTTCTTC. It specifies CASSLDSSYNEQFF.